This T cell receptor (beta chain) was identified in a study of cytomegalovirus exposure and HLA in healthy donors. In the study overall: As an earlier analysis found, 180 million or so T cells yielded approximately 100 million unique TCR beta sequences.

The PCR had 60 Vbeta and 13 Jbeta primers. The method was immunoSEQ multiplex PCR; TCRdb's version includes in-frame clones alone and lacks a portion of them. Altogether roughly 100,000 clones are present, approximately 14% being singletons, with the ten largest covering about 0.8%. Germline V CDR1 and CDR2: SGHDN, FVKESK. Trimming removed 1 base at V and 5 bases at J, with 3 bases between. The length of the CDR3 is 11 residues. Likely unrecorded immune exposures existed in these nominally healthy donors. Only a few counts were recorded for this clone. The sequencing input was PBMCs. This receptor was obtained from a female donor in good health and CMV-seronegative. The rearrangement uses TRBV14 and TRBJ2-7; D is unresolved. The CDR3 nucleotides are TGTGCCAGCAGCCAAGTTAACGAGCAGTACTTC. It translates to CASSQVNEQYF.